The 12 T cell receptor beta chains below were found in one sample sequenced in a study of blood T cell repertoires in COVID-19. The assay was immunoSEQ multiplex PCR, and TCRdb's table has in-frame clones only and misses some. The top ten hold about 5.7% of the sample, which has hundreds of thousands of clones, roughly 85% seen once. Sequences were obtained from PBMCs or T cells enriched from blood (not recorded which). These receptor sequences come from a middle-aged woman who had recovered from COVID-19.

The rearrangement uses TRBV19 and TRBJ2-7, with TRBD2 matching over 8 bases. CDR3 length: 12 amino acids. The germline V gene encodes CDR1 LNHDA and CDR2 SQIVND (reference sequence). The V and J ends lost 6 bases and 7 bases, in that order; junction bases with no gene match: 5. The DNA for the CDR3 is TGTGCCAGTAGACCGCCGGGGGGGGAGCAGTACTTC. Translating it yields CASRPPGGEQYF. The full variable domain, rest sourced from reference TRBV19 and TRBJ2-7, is DGGITQSPKYLFRKEGQNVTLSCEQNLNHDAMYWYRQDPGQGLRLIYYSQIVNDFQKGDIAEGYSVSREKKESFPLTVTSAQKNPTAFYLCASRPPGGEQYFGPGTRLTVT.

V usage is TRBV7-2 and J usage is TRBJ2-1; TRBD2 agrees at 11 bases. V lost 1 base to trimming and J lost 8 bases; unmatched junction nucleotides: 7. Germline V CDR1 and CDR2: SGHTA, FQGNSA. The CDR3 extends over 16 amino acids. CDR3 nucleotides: TGTGCCAGCAGCTTAGTAGCGGGAGGGCGGGGCGATGAGCAGTTCTTC. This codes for CASSLVAGGRGDEQFF.

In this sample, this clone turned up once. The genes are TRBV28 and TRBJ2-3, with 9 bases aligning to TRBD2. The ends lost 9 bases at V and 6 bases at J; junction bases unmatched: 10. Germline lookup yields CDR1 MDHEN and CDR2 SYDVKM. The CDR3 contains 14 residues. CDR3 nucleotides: TGTGCCAGTTGGGAGCGGGAGGCGGGTGATACGCAGTATTTT. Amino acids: CASWEREAGDTQYF.

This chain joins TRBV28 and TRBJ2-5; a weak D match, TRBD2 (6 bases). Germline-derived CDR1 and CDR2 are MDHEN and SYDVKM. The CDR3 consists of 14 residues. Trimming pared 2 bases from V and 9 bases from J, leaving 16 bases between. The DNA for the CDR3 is TGTGCCAGCAGTTTAGCAGCGGGTGCCCAGGCCCAGTACTTC. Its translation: CASSLAAGAQAQYF. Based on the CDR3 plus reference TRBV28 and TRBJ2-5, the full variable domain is DVKVTQSSRYLVKRTGEKVFLECVQDMDHENMFWYRQDPGLGLRLIYFSYDVKMKEKGDIPEGYSVSREKKERFSLILESASTNQTSMYLCASSLAAGAQAQYFGPGTRLLVL.

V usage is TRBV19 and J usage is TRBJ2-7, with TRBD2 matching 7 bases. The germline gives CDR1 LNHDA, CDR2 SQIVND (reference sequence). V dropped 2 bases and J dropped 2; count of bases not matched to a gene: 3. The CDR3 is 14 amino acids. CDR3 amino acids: CASSIPGTTYEQYF. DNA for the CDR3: TGTGCCAGTAGTATACCCGGGACTACCTACGAGCAGTACTTC. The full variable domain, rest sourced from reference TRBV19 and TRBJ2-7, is DGGITQSPKYLFRKEGQNVTLSCEQNLNHDAMYWYRQDPGQGLRLIYYSQIVNDFQKGDIAEGYSVSREKKESFPLTVTSAQKNPTAFYLCASSIPGTTYEQYFGPGTRLTVT.

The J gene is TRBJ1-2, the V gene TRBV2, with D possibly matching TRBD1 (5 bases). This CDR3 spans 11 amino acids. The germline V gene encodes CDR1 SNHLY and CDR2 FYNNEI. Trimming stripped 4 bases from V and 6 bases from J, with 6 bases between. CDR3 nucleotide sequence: TGTGCCAGCAGTGCAGGGAATGGCTACACCTTC. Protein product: CASSAGNGYTF.

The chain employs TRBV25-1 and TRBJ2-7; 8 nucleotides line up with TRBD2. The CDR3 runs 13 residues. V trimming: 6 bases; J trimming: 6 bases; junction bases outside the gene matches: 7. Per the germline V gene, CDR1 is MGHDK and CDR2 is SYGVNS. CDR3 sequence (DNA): TGTGCCAGCAGCCGCGGGACTAGAAGCGAGCAGTACTTC. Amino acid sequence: CASSRGTRSEQYF.

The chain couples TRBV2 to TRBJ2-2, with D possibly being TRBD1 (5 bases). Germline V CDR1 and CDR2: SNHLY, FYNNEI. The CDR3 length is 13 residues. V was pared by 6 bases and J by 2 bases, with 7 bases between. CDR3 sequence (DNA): TGTGCCAGCAGGACAGATAACACCGGGGAGCTGTTTTTT. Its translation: CASRTDNTGELFF.

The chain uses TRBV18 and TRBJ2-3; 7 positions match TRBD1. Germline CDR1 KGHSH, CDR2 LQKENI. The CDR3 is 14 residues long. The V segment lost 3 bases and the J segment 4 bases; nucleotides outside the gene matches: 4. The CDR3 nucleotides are TGTGCCAGCTCACCGCCGACAGGGTCAGATACGCAGTATTTT. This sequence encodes CASSPPTGSDTQYF.

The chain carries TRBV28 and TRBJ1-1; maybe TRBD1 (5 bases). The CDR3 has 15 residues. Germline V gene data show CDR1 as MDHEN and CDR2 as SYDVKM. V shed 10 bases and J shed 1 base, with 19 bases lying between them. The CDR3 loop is CAITPTWGRNTEAFF. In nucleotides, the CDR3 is TGTGCCATCACACCTACTTGGGGCAGGAACACTGAAGCTTTCTTT.

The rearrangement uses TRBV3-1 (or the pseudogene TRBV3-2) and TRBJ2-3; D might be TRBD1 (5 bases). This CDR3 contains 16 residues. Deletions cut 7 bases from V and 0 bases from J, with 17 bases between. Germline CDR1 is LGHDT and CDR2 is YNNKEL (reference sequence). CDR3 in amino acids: CASNHAGLSSTDTQYF. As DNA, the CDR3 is TGTGCCAGCAACCACGCAGGGTTGAGCAGCACAGATACGCAGTATTTT.

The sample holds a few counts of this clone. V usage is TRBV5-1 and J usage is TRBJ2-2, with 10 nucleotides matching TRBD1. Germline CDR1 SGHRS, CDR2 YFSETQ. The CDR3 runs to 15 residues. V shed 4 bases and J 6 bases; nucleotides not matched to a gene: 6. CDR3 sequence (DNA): TGCGCCAGCAGCCCGGGACAGGGGAAGTCCGGGGAGCTGTTTTTT. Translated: CASSPGQGKSGELFF.